A single sample is the source of the 32 T cell receptor beta chains below, sequenced in a study of T cell changes during pregnancy in multiple sclerosis. The table came from immunoSEQ multiplex PCR; TCRdb's copy has only in-frame clones and leaves some out. The sample records 90,000 or so clones, approximately 91% being singletons. Sequenced material: PBMCs, taken in the first trimester of pregnancy. The receptor source for this set is a female donor in good health, serving as a control in a pregnancy study. Some clones in this sample may be carry-over from other donors' samples.

This chain connects TRBV6-5 to TRBJ2-1; D is unclear. Trimming removed 0 bases at V and 9 bases at J, with 6 bases between. The germline V gene encodes CDR1 MNHEY and CDR2 SVGAGI. This CDR3 has 12 amino acids. CDR3 nucleotides: TGTGCCAGCAGTTACTCGAGGAGTGAGCAGTTCTTC. Its translation is CASSYSRSEQFF.

The V call is TRBV27, the J call TRBJ2-5; 13 nucleotides match TRBD2. Germline V gene sequence: CDR1 MNHEY, CDR2 SMNVEV (reference sequence). The CDR3 length is 14 residues. The trim removed 6 bases at V and 3 bases at J, leaving 1 base unmatched. The CDR3 nucleotides are TGTGCCAGCAGCGGACTAGCGGGAGAAGAGACCCAGTACTTC. Protein product: CASSGLAGEETQYF.

This chain joins TRBV30 and TRBJ2-1; D might be TRBD2 (6 bases). V dropped 1 base and J dropped 6 bases, with 16 bases sitting between them. The germline CDR1 and CDR2 sequences are GTSNPN and SVGIG (reference sequence). The CDR3 runs 15 residues. The CDR3 protein is CAWSGGGSGANEQFF. The CDR3 DNA reads TGTGCCTGGAGTGGTGGGGGGTCGGGAGCCAATGAGCAGTTCTTC.

The chain carries TRBV4-2 and TRBJ2-5, with TRBD2 matching 9 bases. The J call may be wrong; the DNA end is better matched by TRBJ2-7. The CDR3 consists of 21 residues. Germline V CDR1 and CDR2: LGHNA, YNFKEQ. CDR3 coding DNA: TGTGCCAGCAGCAAAGGGGGGCTAGCGGGATTCTGGAGTGGTGAGTCCTACGAGCAGTACTTC. Translating it yields CASSKGGLAGFWSGESYEQYF.

This chain connects TRBV10-3 to TRBJ1-1; maybe TRBD1 (5 bases). Germline CDR1 and CDR2: ENHRY and SYGVKD. V shed 6 bases and J shed 4 bases, with 9 bases lying between them. This CDR3 comprises 12 residues. The CDR3 loop is CAIRGQGTEAFF. CDR3 nucleotides: TGTGCCATCAGGGGGCAGGGCACTGAAGCTTTCTTT.

The chain carries TRBV13 and TRBJ2-7; 11 bases are a match to TRBD1. There are 15 residues in the CDR3. Germline lookup yields CDR1 PRHDT and CDR2 FYEKMQ (reference sequence). The J segment lost 0 bases and the V segment lost 5 bases, leaving 3 bases of the junction unmatched. CDR3 sequence (DNA): TGTGCCAGCAGCGAGGGACAGGGGGTCTCCTACGAGCAGTACTTC. This translates into CASSEGQGVSYEQYF.

The chain carries TRBV5-5 and TRBJ2-7; 7 bases are a match to TRBD1. This CDR3 is 13 amino acids long. The V gene end was trimmed by 1 base and the J gene end by 2 bases; junction bases not matched to a gene: 0. The germline gives CDR1 SGHKS, CDR2 YYEKEE (reference sequence). The CDR3 DNA sequence: TGTGCCAGCAGCTTGACAGGGGCCTACGAGCAGTACTTC. The encoded protein is CASSLTGAYEQYF.

This clone was observed once. The chain links TRBV6-1 to TRBJ1-6; tentatively, D is TRBD1 (6 bases). Germline CDR1 and CDR2: MNHNS and SASEGT. The CDR3 is 16 amino acids. Trimming took 2 bases from V and 3 from J, leaving 11 bases between them. The CDR3 DNA reads as TGTGCCAGCAGTGAACCCATGGACAGCTATAATTCACCCCTCCACTTT. This codes for CASSEPMDSYNSPLHF.

In the case of this clone: The junction departs from germline at one end; a sequencing error may be responsible. The chain links TRBV7-7 to TRBJ1-5; D may be TRBD1 (6 bases). The V gene's germline CDR1 is SSHAT and CDR2 FNYEAQ (reference sequence). The length of the CDR3 is 16 residues. As DNA, the CDR3 is TGTGCTAGCAGCTTAGCGGGCAGGGGAAGGAATCAGCCCCAGCATTTT. This sequence encodes CASSLAGRGRNQPQHF.

The V gene is TRBV30, the J gene TRBJ2-1; 8 bases match TRBD2. The CDR3 contains 22 residues. Germline V gene sequence: CDR1 GTSNPN, CDR2 SVGIG (reference sequence). The V and J ends lost 3 bases and 1 base, in that order; junction bases with no gene match: 26. CDR3 sequence (DNA): TGTGCCTGGAGGGCCCCATTCCCCGGCCAAAGCGGGAGAACTGTGTCCTACAATGAGCAGTTCTTC. Protein: CAWRAPFPGQSGRTVSYNEQFF.

The chain joins TRBV28 to TRBJ2-7; no definite D call. Trimming stripped 1 base from V and 0 bases from J, with 10 bases between. The germline CDR1 and CDR2 sequences are MDHEN and SYDVKM. This CDR3 comprises 15 residues. As DNA, the CDR3 is TGTGCCAGCAGTTTATCCTACGCAAGCTCCTACGAGCAGTACTTC. Its translation: CASSLSYASSYEQYF.

V gene TRBV29-1 combines with J gene TRBJ2-1, with 7 bases that match TRBD1. The CDR3 runs 14 residues. CDR1 SQVTM and CDR2 ANQGSEA come from the germline V gene. V dropped 6 bases and J dropped 5; count of bases not matched to a gene: 10. The CDR3 reads CSVAPGTDHNEQFF. The CDR3 DNA reads as TGCAGCGTCGCCCCCGGGACAGACCACAATGAGCAGTTCTTC.

The V gene is TRBV28, the J gene TRBJ1-6; 10 bases fit TRBD1. The CDR3 sequence is 15 residues long. Per germline, CDR1 MDHEN and CDR2 SYDVKM. V shed 5 bases, J shed 7 bases, and the junction held 5 bases outside the gene matches. The CDR3 spells CASSPPDRGNSPLHF. The CDR3 coding sequence is TGTGCCAGCAGTCCCCCGGACAGGGGGAATTCACCCCTCCACTTT.

The sample holds one count of this clone. This chain uses TRBV7-2 with TRBJ1-1; no firm D call. V dropped 0 bases and J dropped 1 base, with 6 bases sitting between them. Germline lookup yields CDR1 SGHTA and CDR2 FQGNSA. CDR3 length equals 14 residues. Here the CDR3 reads CASSLAPGNTEAFF. The CDR3 bases are TGTGCCAGCAGCTTAGCCCCAGGGAACACTGAAGCTTTCTTT. Using reference TRBV7-2 and TRBJ1-1 for the parts outside the CDR3, the full variable domain is GAGVSQSPSNKVTEKGKDVELRCDPISGHTALYWYRQSLGQGLEFLIYFQGNSAPDKSGLPSDRFSAERTGGSVSTLTIQRTQQEDSAVYLCASSLAPGNTEAFFGQGTRLTVV.

V is TRBV21-1 and J is TRBJ1-2; the table's TRBD1 call for D was not verified on the DNA. TRBV21-1 is tagged as a pseudogene. The CDR3 extends over 16 amino acids. CDR3 bases: TGTGCCAGCAAACCCGCCCGGGACAGCCTTAACTATGGCTACACCTTC. Translating gives CASKPARDSLNYGYTF.

The chain uses TRBV7-6 and TRBJ2-2; 8 nucleotides match TRBD2. The junction had 8 bases not matched to a gene; V was cut back by 3 bases and J by 5 bases. The germline CDR1 and CDR2 sequences are SGHVS and FNYEAQ. CDR3 length equals 16 residues. Here the CDR3 DNA reads TGTGCCAGCAGCTTGCACCGAGCGGGAGATACCGGGGAGCTGTTTTTT. Its protein is CASSLHRAGDTGELFF.

The chain carries TRBV9 and TRBJ2-7, with 8 nucleotides matching TRBD2. Germline loops: CDR1 SGDLS, CDR2 YYNGEE. Losses at the gene ends were 0 bases for V and 2 bases for J; bases not matched to a gene: 4. The CDR3 is made up of 15 amino acids. DNA of the CDR3: TGTGCCAGCAGCGTAGGGGCGGGGGGCACCTACGAGCAGTACTTC. Translating gives CASSVGAGGTYEQYF.

The CDR3 sequence is CSVVGSGMEETQYF. The DNA for the CDR3 is TGCAGCGTTGTGGGTTCCGGGATGGAAGAGACCCAGTACTTC. V usage is TRBV29-1 and J usage is TRBJ2-5; TRBD2 might be the D (5 bases). CDR3 size: 14 residues. The germline CDR1 and CDR2 sequences are SQVTM and ANQGSEA. Trimming pared 4 bases from V and 3 bases from J, leaving 15 bases between.

The chain recombines TRBV9 with TRBJ2-1; 7 bases match TRBD1. Germline lookup yields CDR1 SGDLS and CDR2 YYNGEE. V was pared by 2 bases and J by 4 bases, with 3 bases of the junction left unmatched. The CDR3 length is 14 residues. The CDR3 is CASSVGTDYNEQFF. The CDR3 DNA reads as TGTGCCAGCAGCGTTGGGACAGATTACAATGAGCAGTTCTTC.

This chain uses TRBV30 with TRBJ2-7; no clear D gene. The V end lost 0 bases, the J end lost 0 bases, and 6 bases lay between the germline ends. Germline assignment: CDR1 GTSNPN and CDR2 SVGIG (reference sequence). CDR3 length: 13 amino acids. CDR3 coding DNA: TGTGCCTGGAGTGTTCTAAGCTCCTACGAGCAGTACTTC. Translated: CAWSVLSSYEQYF.

The J gene is TRBJ2-3, the V gene TRBV2; D might be TRBD2 (7 bases). CDR1 and CDR2 (germline): SNHLY, FYNNEI. The CDR3 runs 15 residues. Trimming cost V 7 bases and J 5 bases, with 19 bases left between them. CDR3 sequence (DNA): TGTGCCAGCAATAGCCTCCGGGGGGCCGGAGATACGCAGTATTTT. Translation gives CASNSLRGAGDTQYF.

J is TRBJ2-1 and V is TRBV7-9, with 10 bases lining up with TRBD1. The CDR3 has 14 residues. Germline V gives CDR1 SEHNR, CDR2 FQNEAQ (reference sequence). The junction had 6 bases not matched to a gene; V was cut back by 4 bases and J by 9 bases. The CDR3 nucleotides are TGTGCCAGCAGCTGGGACAGGGGCTTGGGTGAGCAGTTCTTC. This gives the protein CASSWDRGLGEQFF.

The chain employs TRBV9 and TRBJ2-7; TRBD1 matches 8 bases. The CDR3 has 14 amino acids. V lost 2 bases, J lost 0 bases, and 1 base stayed unmatched. CDR1 SGDLS and CDR2 YYNGEE come from the germline V gene. The CDR3 loop is CASSVGQDSYEQYF. In DNA form, the CDR3 reads TGTGCCAGCAGCGTGGGACAGGACTCCTACGAGCAGTACTTC. Filled out from reference TRBV9 and TRBJ2-7, the complete variable domain reads DSGVTQTPKHLITATGQRVTLRCSPRSGDLSVYWYQQSLDQGLQFLIQYYNGEERAKGNILERFSAQQFPDLHSELNLSSLELGDSALYFCASSVGQDSYEQYFGPGTRLTVT.

As DNA, the CDR3 is TGTGCCAGCAGCTTGTTTGGTAGCGGGAATTTCCAAAACATTCAGTACTTC. It yields the protein CASSLFGSGNFQNIQYF. The gene calls are TRBV7-9 and TRBJ2-4; 8 bases fit TRBD2. The CDR3 extends over 17 amino acids. V was pared by 3 bases and J by 5 bases, with 12 bases of the junction left unmatched. Germline V gene data show CDR1 as SEHNR and CDR2 as FQNEAQ (reference sequence). The whole variable domain, filled in from reference TRBV7-9 and TRBJ2-4, reads DTGVSQNPRHKITKRGQNVTFRCDPISEHNRLYWYRQTLGQGPEFLTYFQNEAQLEKSRLLSDRFSAERPKGSFSTLEIQRTEQGDSAMYLCASSLFGSGNFQNIQYFGAGTRLSVL.

This clone was seen once. This sequence joins TRBV28 and TRBJ2-3; D unclear. V dropped 1 base and J dropped 5 bases, with 10 bases sitting between them. The CDR3 totals 14 residues. The germline CDR1 and CDR2 sequences are MDHEN and SYDVKM. CDR3 region: CASSLLLLLDTQYF. The CDR3 nucleotides read TGTGCCAGCAGTTTATTACTCCTTTTAGATACGCAGTATTTT. Based on the CDR3 plus reference TRBV28 and TRBJ2-3, the full variable domain is DVKVTQSSRYLVKRTGEKVFLECVQDMDHENMFWYRQDPGLGLRLIYFSYDVKMKEKGDIPEGYSVSREKKERFSLILESASTNQTSMYLCASSLLLLLDTQYFGPGTRLTVL.

This clone has only a few counts. The rearrangement joins TRBV4-2 to TRBJ2-7; D not certain. Trimming removed 1 base from V and 1 base from J, with 5 bases in between. Germline assignment: CDR1 LGHNA and CDR2 YNFKEQ. This CDR3 spans 13 amino acids. DNA for the CDR3: TGTGCCAGCAGCCAAGTTACATCCTACGAGCAGTACTTC. Translating gives CASSQVTSYEQYF.

The V gene is TRBV29-1, the J gene TRBJ2-3; a weak D match, TRBD1 (5 bases). The CDR3 totals 12 residues. Trimming left V 4 bases short and J 4 bases short, with 9 bases between. Germline values: CDR1 SQVTM, CDR2 ANQGSEA. CDR3 sequence: CSVGQGSDTQYF. CDR3 in DNA: TGCAGCGTTGGGCAGGGCTCAGATACGCAGTATTTT.

This sequence joins TRBV6-5 and TRBJ2-1; 8 bases line up with TRBD1. V shed 5 bases, J shed 5 bases, and the junction held 8 bases outside the gene matches. The CDR3 has 15 residues. CDR1 is MNHEY, CDR2 SVGAGI, per germline. The DNA for the CDR3 is TGTGCCAGCAGTCCCGGGACAGGAGAAAACAATGAGCAGTTCTTC. The encoded protein is CASSPGTGENNEQFF.

This sequence joins TRBV10-3 and TRBJ2-3, with TRBD1 matching 9 bases. The CDR3 is made up of 14 amino acids. Germline values: CDR1 ENHRY, CDR2 SYGVKD. V was pared by 5 bases and J by 4 bases, with 4 bases of the junction left unmatched. For the CDR3, the DNA is TGTGCCATCAGTCAGGGACAGGGTCCAGATACGCAGTATTTT. Translated: CAISQGQGPDTQYF.

The chain combines TRBV5-4 with TRBJ2-7; 8 nucleotides align to TRBD1. Germline CDR1 and CDR2: SGHNT and YYREEE (reference sequence). The CDR3 has 16 residues. Losses at the gene ends were 4 bases for V and 5 bases for J; bases not matched to a gene: 14. CDR3 in DNA: TGTGCCAGCAGCGGGGGCATCCGGACAGGGAACCACGAGCAGTACTTC. It yields the protein CASSGGIRTGNHEQYF.

This clone has only one observation. V and J are TRBV7-8 and TRBJ2-7; 7 bases line up with TRBD1. Germline lookup yields CDR1 SGHVS and CDR2 FQNEAQ. The CDR3 has 15 amino acids. V lost 0 bases, J lost 2 bases, and 4 bases stayed unmatched. CDR3 sequence reads: CASSLAPGQTYEQYF. DNA of the CDR3: TGTGCCAGCAGCTTAGCACCGGGACAGACCTACGAGCAGTACTTC.

The chain has TRBV18 and TRBJ2-7, with 10 bases fitting TRBD2. J lost 5 bases, V lost 2 bases, and 9 bases had no gene match. The CDR3 spans 16 residues. CDR1 and CDR2 (germline): KGHSH, LQKENI. This CDR3 reads CASSPFLAGDRDEQYF. In DNA form, the CDR3 reads TGTGCCAGCTCACCATTTCTAGCGGGAGATCGGGACGAGCAGTACTTC.